A selection of T cell receptor beta chains follows, all from one sample in a study of identical twins. From the 5' RACE reads, TCRdb called clonotypes with MiXCR, one entry per CDR3 protein. The profile shows around 530,000 distinct CDR3 sequences, approximately 16% of them singletons. This sample was also put to use in a study of yellow fever vaccine responses in identical twins.

Material for sequencing was CD4+ T cells sorted from blood. The receptors derive from a woman aged 18-29 years in good health. CDR3s include the opening cysteine and the closing phenylalanine or tryptophan. The size of a clone is reported for some rows only, either as once, few or many, or as a class for expanded clones.

size	V	J	CDR3
.	TRBV9	TRBJ1-4	CASSVDQANEKLFF
many	TRBV12-3/TRBV12-4	TRBJ2-5	CASSSHRGLDKETQYF
.	TRBV6-1	TRBJ2-1	CASSPHPGGRKSNNEQFF
.	TRBV6-2/TRBV6-3	TRBJ2-1	CASRPAGGSSDEQFF
.	TRBV5-1	TRBJ2-5	CASSLDDGTSYGETQYF
.	TRBV3-1	TRBJ1-4	CASSQAVGEGEKLFF
.	TRBV5-1	TRBJ2-3	CASSFGRITDTQYF
.	TRBV5-1	TRBJ1-3	CASSLVPGPGKGNTIYF
.	TRBV7-6	TRBJ2-1	CASSLSGGGYNEQFF
.	TRBV3-1	TRBJ1-5	CASSLGLTQPQHF
many	TRBV20-1	TRBJ1-1	CSARANTEAFF
many	TRBV7-9	TRBJ2-7	CASSLGPDYEQYF
.	TRBV9	TRBJ2-7	CASSVAAGQVYEQYF
.	TRBV5-1	TRBJ2-3	CASSRRQNDTQYF
.	TRBV5-5	TRBJ1-1	CASSLVRGRTEAFF
few	TRBV10-3	TRBJ2-1	CAISESTQLAVSYNEQFF
many	TRBV29-1	TRBJ2-5	CSGQGNQGETQYF
few	TRBV3-1	TRBJ2-1	CASSQLEGSYNEQFF
.	TRBV5-5	TRBJ1-6	CASSLEDRGSPLHF
few	TRBV12-3/TRBV12-4	TRBJ2-2	CASSLVAGGRTGELFF
many	TRBV29-1	TRBJ2-5	CSTSGSEQETQYF
.	TRBV10-3	TRBJ2-3	CAISELDTQYF
few	TRBV24-1	TRBJ2-2	CATSDPSTVTGELFF
few	TRBV5-1	TRBJ2-1	CASSLEGGPYNEQFF
few	TRBV29-1	TRBJ2-1	CSVDSGGGPYNEQFF
few	TRBV5-1	TRBJ2-7	CASSSRTGYEQYF
few	TRBV5-4	TRBJ1-1	CASISRGGGARTEAFF
many	TRBV3-1	TRBJ1-1	CASSTGTTNTEAFF
.	TRBV7-4	TRBJ1-1	CACSLSALGRNTEAFF
.	TRBV2	TRBJ2-1	CASSFEGTRKNEQFF
many	TRBV2	TRBJ2-1	CASSGNGERWTANEQFF
.	TRBV10-3	TRBJ1-2	CAISESSTNYGYTF
few	TRBV7-3	TRBJ2-3	CASSKREGSADTQYF
few	TRBV7-6	TRBJ2-7	CASSPTSGSRYEQYF
.	TRBV6-1	TRBJ2-5	CASSGENQYF
few	TRBV24-1	TRBJ2-4	CATSPSSGRAEENIQYF
.	TRBV3-1	TRBJ1-6	CASSKTRDRNNSPLHF
.	TRBV15	TRBJ1-2	CATSREQGFGGYTF
few	TRBV28	TRBJ1-5	CASSLSGYSNQPQHF
.	TRBV11-2	TRBJ2-3	CASSLAGVGSLGTQYF
many	TRBV6-5	TRBJ2-3	CASSSGTSALGTDTQYF
.	TRBV5-1	TRBJ2-1	CASSLGQGGGNEQFF
few	TRBV6-1	TRBJ1-2	CASSAFDRTGYGYTF
few	TRBV7-9	TRBJ1-6	CASSGGTANNSPLHF
.	TRBV4-1	TRBJ2-3	CASSQVIGTDTQYF
few	TRBV19	TRBJ1-2	CASEDRINYGYTF
few	TRBV27	TRBJ2-4	CASSLGSTVGIQYF
many	TRBV12-3/TRBV12-4	TRBJ2-7	CASSLTSGYYEQYF
.	TRBV29-1	TRBJ2-6	CSVRSTNSGANVLTF
few	TRBV20-1	TRBJ2-3	CSATWSTDTQYF